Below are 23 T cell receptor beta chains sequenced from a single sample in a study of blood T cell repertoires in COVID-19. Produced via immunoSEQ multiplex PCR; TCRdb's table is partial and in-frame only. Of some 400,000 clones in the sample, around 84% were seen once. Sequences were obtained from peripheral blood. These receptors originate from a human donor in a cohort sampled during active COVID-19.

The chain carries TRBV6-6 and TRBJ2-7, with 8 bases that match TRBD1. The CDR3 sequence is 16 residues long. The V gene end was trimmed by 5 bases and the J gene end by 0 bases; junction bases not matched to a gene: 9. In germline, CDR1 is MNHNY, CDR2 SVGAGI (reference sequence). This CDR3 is CASSPPSGTGSYEQYF. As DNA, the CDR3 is TGTGCCAGCAGTCCGCCTTCCGGGACAGGCTCCTACGAGCAGTACTTC.

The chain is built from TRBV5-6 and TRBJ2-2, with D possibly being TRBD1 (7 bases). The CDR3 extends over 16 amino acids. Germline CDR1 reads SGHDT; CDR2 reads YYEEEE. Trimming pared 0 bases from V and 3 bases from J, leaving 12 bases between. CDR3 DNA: TGTGCCAGCAGCTTGGTGGGCAGGGGGGACACCGGGGAGCTGTTTTTT. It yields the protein CASSLVGRGDTGELFF.

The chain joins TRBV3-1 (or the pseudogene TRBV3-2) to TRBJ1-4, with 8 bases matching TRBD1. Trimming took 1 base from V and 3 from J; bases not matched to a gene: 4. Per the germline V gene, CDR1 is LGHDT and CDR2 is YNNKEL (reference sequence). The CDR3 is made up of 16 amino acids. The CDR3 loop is CASSQGVTGANEKLFF. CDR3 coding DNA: TGTGCCAGCAGCCAAGGTGTGACAGGGGCTAATGAAAAACTGTTTTTT.

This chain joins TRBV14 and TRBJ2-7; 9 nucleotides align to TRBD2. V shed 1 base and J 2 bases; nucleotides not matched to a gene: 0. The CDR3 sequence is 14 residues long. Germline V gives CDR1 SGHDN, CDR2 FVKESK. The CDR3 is CASSQGLAAYEQYF. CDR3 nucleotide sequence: TGTGCCAGCAGCCAAGGACTAGCGGCCTACGAGCAGTACTTC.

The CDR3 loop reads CASSLVDSSYEQYF. As DNA, the CDR3 is TGTGCCAGCAGCTTAGTGGACTCCTCCTACGAGCAGTACTTC. The chain carries TRBV7-8 and TRBJ2-7; tentative D call: TRBD2 (5 bases). Germline V CDR1 and CDR2: SGHVS, FQNEAQ. CDR3 length: 14 amino acids. Trimming pared 1 base from V and 0 bases from J, leaving 7 bases between.

The CDR3 sequence: CTSSQGTLQTQYF. CDR3 DNA sequence: TGCACCAGCAGCCAAGGGACTCTACAGACCCAGTACTTC. The J gene is TRBJ2-5, the V gene TRBV1; the table's D call, TRBD2, was not checked against the DNA. TRBV1 has pseudogene status. The CDR3 consists of 13 residues.

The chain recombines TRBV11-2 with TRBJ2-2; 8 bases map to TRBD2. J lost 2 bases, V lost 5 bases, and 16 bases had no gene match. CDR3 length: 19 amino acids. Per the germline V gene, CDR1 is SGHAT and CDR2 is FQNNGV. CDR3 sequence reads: CASSPTGGRREVNTGELFF. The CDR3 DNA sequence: TGTGCCAGCAGCCCCACCGGGGGGAGGCGGGAGGTCAACACCGGGGAGCTGTTTTTT.

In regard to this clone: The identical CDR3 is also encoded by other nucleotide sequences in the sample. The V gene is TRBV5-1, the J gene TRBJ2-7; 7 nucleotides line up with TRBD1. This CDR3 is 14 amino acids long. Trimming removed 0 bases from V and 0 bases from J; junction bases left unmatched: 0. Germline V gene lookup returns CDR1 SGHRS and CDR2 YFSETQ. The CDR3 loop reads CASSLDRGSYEQYF. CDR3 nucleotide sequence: TGCGCCAGCAGCTTGGACAGGGGCTCCTACGAGCAGTACTTC.

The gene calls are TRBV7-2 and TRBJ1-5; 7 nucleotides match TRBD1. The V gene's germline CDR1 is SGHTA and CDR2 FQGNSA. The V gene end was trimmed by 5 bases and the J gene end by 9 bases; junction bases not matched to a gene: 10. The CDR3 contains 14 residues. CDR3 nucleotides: TGTGCCAGCAGCGTCGGGACAGCGGGCAGGCCCCAGCATTTT. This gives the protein CASSVGTAGRPQHF.

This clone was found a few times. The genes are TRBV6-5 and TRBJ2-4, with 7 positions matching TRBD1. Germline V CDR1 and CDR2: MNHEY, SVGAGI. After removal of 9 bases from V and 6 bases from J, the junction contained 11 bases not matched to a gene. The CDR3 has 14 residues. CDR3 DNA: TGTGCCAGTAAGAAGGGGGCTGGGGGAAACATTCAGTACTTC. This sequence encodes CASKKGAGGNIQYF.

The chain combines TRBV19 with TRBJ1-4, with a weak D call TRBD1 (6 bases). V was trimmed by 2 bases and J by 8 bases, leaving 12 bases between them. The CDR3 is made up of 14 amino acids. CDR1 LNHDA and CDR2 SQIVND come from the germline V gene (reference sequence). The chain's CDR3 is CASSIPGTKEKLFF. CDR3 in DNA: TGTGCCAGTAGTATACCCGGGACAAAAGAAAAACTGTTTTTT.

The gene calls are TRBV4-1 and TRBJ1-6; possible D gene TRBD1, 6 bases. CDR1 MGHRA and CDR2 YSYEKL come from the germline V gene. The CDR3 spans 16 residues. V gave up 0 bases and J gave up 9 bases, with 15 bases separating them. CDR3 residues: CASSQDEGLGASPLHF. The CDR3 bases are TGCGCCAGCAGCCAAGATGAAGGTCTGGGGGCTTCACCCCTCCACTTT.

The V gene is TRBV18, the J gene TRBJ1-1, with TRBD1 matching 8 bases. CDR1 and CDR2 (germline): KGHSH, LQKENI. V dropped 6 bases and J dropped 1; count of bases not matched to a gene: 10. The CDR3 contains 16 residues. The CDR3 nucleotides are TGTGCCAGCTCCCTAGGACAGGGAACCTGGAACACTGAAGCTTTCTTT. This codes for CASSLGQGTWNTEAFF.

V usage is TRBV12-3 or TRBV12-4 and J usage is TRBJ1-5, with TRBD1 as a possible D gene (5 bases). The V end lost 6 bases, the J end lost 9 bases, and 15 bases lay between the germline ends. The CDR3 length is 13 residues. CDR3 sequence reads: CASSRDRERPQHF. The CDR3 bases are TGTGCCAGCAGCCGGGACCGGGAGCGGCCCCAGCATTTT.

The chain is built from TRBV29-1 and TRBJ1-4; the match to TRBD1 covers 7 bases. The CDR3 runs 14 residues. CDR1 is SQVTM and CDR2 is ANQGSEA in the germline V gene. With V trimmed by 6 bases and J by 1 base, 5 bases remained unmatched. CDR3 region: CSVADRETNEKLFF. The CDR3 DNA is TGCAGCGTCGCCGACAGGGAAACTAATGAAAAACTGTTTTTT.

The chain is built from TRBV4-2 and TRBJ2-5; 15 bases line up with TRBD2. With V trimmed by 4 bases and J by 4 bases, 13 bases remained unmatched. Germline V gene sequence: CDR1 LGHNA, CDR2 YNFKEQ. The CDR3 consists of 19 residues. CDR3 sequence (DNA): TGTGCCAGCAGCCCCCGGACTAGCGGGGGGGCGGATTCCAGAGAGACCCAGTACTTC. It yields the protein CASSPRTSGGADSRETQYF.

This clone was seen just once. The DNA for the CDR3 is TGTGCCAGCAGCTTTGACAGAAACTCCTACAATGAGCAGTTCTTC. Residues: CASSFDRNSYNEQFF. The chain recombines TRBV5-5 with TRBJ2-1; possible D gene TRBD1, 5 bases. This CDR3 is built from 15 residues. Germline assignment: CDR1 SGHKS and CDR2 YYEKEE (reference sequence). V was cut by 2 bases and J by 0 bases, with 9 bases left in between.

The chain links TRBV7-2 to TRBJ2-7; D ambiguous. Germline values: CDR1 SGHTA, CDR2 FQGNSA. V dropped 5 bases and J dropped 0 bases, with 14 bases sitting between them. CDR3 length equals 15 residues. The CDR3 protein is CASSPWAVLSYEQYF. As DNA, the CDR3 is TGTGCCAGCAGCCCCTGGGCAGTTCTCTCCTACGAGCAGTACTTC.

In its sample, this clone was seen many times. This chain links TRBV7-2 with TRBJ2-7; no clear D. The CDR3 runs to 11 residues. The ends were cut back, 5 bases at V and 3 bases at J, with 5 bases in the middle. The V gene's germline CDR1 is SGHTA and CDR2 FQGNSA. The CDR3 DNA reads TGTGCCAGCAGCACCTACTACGAGCAGTACTTC. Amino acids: CASSTYYEQYF. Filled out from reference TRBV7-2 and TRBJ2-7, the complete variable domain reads GAGVSQSPSNKVTEKGKDVELRCDPISGHTALYWYRQSLGQGLEFLIYFQGNSAPDKSGLPSDRFSAERTGGSVSTLTIQRTQQEDSAVYLCASSTYYEQYFGPGTRLTVT.

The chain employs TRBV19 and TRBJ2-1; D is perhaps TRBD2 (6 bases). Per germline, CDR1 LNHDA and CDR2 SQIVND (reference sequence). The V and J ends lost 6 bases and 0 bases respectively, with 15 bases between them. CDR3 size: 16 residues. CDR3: CASSASTSLSYNEQFF. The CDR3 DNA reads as TGTGCCAGTAGCGCCTCGACTAGTCTCTCCTACAATGAGCAGTTCTTC.

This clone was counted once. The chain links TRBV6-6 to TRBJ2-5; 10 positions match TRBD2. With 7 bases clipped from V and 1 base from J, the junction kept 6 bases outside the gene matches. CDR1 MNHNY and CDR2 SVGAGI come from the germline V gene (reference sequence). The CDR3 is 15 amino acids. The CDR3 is CASKRTSGLQETQYF. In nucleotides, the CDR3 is TGTGCCAGCAAAAGGACTAGCGGCCTCCAAGAGACCCAGTACTTC.

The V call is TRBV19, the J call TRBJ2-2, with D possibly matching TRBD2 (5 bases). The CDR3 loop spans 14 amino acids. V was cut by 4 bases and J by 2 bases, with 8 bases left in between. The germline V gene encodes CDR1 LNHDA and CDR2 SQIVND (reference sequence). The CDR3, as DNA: TGTGCCAGTAGTACCGGGATCAACACCGGGGAGCTGTTTTTT. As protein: CASSTGINTGELFF.

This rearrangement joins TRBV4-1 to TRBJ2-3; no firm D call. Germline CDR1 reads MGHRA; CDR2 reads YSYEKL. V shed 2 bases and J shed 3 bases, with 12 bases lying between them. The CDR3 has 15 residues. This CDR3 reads CASSQPPGSTDTQYF. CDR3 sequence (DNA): TGCGCCAGCAGCCAACCTCCAGGTAGTACAGATACGCAGTATTTT.